The following is a T cell receptor (beta chain) sequence with its context. The data belong to a study of T cell changes during pregnancy in multiple sclerosis. Looked up from germline, CDR1 is SNHLY and CDR2 is FYNNEI. V lost 2 bases and J lost 3, with 14 bases in between. The CDR3 extends over 16 amino acids. Only in-frame clones appear in the TCRdb table, and some are missing; sequencing was by immunoSEQ multiplex PCR. Of fewer than 95,000 clones listed, over 80% are singletons. Sequencing used peripheral blood, obtained in the first trimester of pregnancy. This chain links TRBV2 with TRBJ2-4, with a tentative D call TRBD2 (5 bases). The TCR originated in a female donor with multiple sclerosis, enrolled in a pregnancy study. The CDR3 sequence is CASSELAGVGKNIQYF. CDR3 in DNA: TGTGCCAGCAGTGAATTGGCCGGGGTAGGCAAAAACATTCAGTACTTC.